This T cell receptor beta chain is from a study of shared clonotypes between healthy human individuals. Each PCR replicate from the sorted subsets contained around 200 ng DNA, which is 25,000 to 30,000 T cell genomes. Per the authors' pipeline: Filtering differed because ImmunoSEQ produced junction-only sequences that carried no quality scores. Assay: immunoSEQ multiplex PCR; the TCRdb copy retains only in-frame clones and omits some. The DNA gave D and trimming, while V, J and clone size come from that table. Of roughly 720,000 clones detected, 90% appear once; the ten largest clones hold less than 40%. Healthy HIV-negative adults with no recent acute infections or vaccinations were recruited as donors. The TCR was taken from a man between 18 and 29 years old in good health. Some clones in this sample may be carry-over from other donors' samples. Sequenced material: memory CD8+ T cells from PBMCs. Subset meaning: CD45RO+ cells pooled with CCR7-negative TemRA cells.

Written as DNA, the CDR3 is TGTGCCAGCAGAGGCGAAAGAGACGGGGGCTACACCTTC. This encodes CASRGERDGGYTF. J is TRBJ1-2 and V is TRBV9; no definite D call. Per germline, CDR1 SGDLS and CDR2 YYNGEE. The V end lost 5 bases, the J end lost 8 bases, and 16 bases lay between the germline ends. The CDR3 runs to 13 residues.